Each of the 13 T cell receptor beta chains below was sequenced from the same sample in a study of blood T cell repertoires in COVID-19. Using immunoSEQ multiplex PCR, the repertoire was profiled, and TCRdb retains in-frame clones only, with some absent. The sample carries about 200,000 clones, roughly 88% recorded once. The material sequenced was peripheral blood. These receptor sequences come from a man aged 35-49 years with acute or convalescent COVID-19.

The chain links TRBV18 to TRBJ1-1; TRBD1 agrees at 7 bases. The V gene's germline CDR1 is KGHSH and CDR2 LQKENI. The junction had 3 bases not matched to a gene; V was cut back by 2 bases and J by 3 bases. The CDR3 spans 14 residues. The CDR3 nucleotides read TGTGCCAGCTCACCATCGCAGGGGGACACTGAAGCTTTCTTT. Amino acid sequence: CASSPSQGDTEAFF.

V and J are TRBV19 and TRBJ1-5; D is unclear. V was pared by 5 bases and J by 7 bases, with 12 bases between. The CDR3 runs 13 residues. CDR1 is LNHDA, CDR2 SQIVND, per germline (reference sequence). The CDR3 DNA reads TGTGCCAGTAGTTGGACCCGCGGGCAGCCCCAGCATTTT. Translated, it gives CASSWTRGQPQHF.

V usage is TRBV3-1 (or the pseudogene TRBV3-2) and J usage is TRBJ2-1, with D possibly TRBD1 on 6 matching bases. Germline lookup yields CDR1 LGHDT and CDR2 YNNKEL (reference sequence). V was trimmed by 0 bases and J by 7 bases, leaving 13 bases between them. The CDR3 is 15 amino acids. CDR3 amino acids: CASSQDGLGGNEQFF. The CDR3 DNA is TGTGCCAGCAGCCAAGATGGTTTAGGGGGTAATGAGCAGTTCTTC.

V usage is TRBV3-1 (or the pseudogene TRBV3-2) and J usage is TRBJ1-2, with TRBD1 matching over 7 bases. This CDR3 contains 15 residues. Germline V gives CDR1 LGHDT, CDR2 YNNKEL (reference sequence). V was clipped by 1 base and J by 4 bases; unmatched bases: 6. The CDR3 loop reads CASSQAWDSFYGYTF. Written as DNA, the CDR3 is TGTGCCAGCAGCCAAGCGTGGGACAGCTTCTATGGCTACACCTTC.

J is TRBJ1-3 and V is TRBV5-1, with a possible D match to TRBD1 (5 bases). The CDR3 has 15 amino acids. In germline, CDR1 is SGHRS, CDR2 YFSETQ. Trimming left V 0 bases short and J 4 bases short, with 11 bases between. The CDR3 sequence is CASSLEGHQGNTIYF. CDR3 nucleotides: TGCGCCAGCAGCTTGGAAGGACACCAAGGAAACACCATATATTTT.

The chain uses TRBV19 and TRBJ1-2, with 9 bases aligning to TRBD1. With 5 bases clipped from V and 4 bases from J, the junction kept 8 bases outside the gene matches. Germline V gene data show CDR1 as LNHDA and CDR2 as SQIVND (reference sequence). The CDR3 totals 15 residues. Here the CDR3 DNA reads TGTGCCAGTAGTTTCACCGGGACAGGGCCCTATGGCTACACCTTC. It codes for CASSFTGTGPYGYTF.

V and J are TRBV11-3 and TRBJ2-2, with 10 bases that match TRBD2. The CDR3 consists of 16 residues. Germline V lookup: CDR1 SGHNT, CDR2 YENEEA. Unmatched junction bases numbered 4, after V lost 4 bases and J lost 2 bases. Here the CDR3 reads CASSWTSGENTGELFF. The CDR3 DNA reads TGTGCCAGCAGCTGGACTAGCGGTGAAAACACCGGGGAGCTGTTTTTT.

CDR3 bases: TGTGCCAGCAGCGACAGAGTGAACACTGAAGCTTTCTTT. Translation gives CASSDRVNTEAFF. The V gene is TRBV6-5, the J gene TRBJ1-1; D may be TRBD1 (5 bases). The CDR3 has 13 amino acids. Trimming shortened V by 6 bases and J by 0 bases, and 8 bases separated the two germline ends. CDR1 is MNHEY and CDR2 is SVGAGI in the germline V gene.

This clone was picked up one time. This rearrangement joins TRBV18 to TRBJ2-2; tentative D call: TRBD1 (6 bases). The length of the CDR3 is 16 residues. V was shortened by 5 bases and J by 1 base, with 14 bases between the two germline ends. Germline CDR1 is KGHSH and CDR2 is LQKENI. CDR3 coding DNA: TGTGCCAGCTCAACAGTAAGGGGGAAGAACACCGGGGAGCTGTTTTTT. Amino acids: CASSTVRGKNTGELFF.

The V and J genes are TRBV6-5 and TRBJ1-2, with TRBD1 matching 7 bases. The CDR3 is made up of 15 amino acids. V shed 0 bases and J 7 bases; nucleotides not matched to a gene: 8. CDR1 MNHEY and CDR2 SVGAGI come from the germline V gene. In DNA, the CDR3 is TGTGCCAGCAGTTACTCTGTCGGGACAGCCTTTGGCTACACCTTC. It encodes CASSYSVGTAFGYTF.

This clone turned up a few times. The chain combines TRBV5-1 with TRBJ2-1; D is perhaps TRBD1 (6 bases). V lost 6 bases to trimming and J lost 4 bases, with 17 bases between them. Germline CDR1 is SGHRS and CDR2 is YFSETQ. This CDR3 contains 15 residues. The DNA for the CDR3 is TGCGCCAGCAAAATGGTCCAGGGGACGTACAATGAGCAGTTCTTC. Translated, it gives CASKMVQGTYNEQFF.

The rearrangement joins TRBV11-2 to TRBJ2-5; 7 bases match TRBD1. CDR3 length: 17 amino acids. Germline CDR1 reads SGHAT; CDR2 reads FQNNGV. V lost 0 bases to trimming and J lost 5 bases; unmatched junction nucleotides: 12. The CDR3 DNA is TGTGCCAGCAGCTTAGACCAGCTAAAGGGGGCTGATGAGACCCAGTACTTC. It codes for CASSLDQLKGADETQYF.

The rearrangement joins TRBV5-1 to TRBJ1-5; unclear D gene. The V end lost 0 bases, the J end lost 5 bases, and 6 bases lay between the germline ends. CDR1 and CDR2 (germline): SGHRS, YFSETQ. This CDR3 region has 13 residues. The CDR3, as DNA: TGCGCCAGCAGCTTGGGGGCAGATCAGCCCCAGCATTTT. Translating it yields CASSLGADQPQHF. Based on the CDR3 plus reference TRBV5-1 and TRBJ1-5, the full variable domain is KAGVTQTPRYLIKTRGQQVTLSCSPISGHRSVSWYQQTPGQGLQFLFEYFSETQRNKGNFPGRFSGRQFSNSRSEMNVSTLELGDSALYLCASSLGADQPQHFGDGTRLSIL.